This T cell receptor (beta chain) was documented in a study of T cell changes during pregnancy in multiple sclerosis. This clone was recorded only once. The CDR3 runs 18 residues. Germline V lookup: CDR1 SGDLS, CDR2 YYNGEE. Losses at the gene ends were 4 bases for V and 3 bases for J; bases not matched to a gene: 11. TCRdb's copy holds only in-frame clones and misses some; the assay was immunoSEQ multiplex PCR. The sample holds tens of thousands of clones; over 85% are singletons and the top ten take 2.5% to 4%. This sample comprised CD8+ T cells from peripheral blood mononuclear cells, obtained in the second trimester of pregnancy. V usage is TRBV9 and J usage is TRBJ2-5, with 14 bases aligning to TRBD2. This sequence originates from a female donor with multiple sclerosis, enrolled in a pregnancy study. Here the CDR3 reads CASSRMGLAGDREETQYF. The DNA of the CDR3 is TGTGCCAGCAGCCGAATGGGACTAGCGGGAGACAGAGAAGAGACCCAGTACTTC.